This T cell receptor beta chain was sequenced during a study of radiotherapy plus CTLA-4 blockade in lung cancer. Turning to the study itself: In approximately 17% of patients, objective responses were seen; 25% to 40% had disease control.

This CDR3 region has 13 residues. Germline CDR1 SGHTA, CDR2 FQGNSA. The J segment lost 4 bases and the V segment lost 6 bases, leaving 5 bases of the junction unmatched. TCRdb's table, derived via immunoSEQ multiplex PCR, lists solely in-frame clones and lacks some. The sample comprises 45,000 to 55,000 clones, more than 60% of which are singletons, and about 2.9% rests with the top ten. Study results and caveats: The best prediction of response reportedly came from early blood T cell clone dynamics, with interferon-beta. Clones of tumor-derived TCRs expanded in blood after radiotherapy plus ipilimumab.

Concerning this clone: Its cognate antigen is unknown.

This clonotype was sampled from a human donor with non-small cell lung cancer who had a partial response to radiotherapy plus ipilimumab. The specimen was peripheral blood, collected from a patient treated with radiotherapy plus ipilimumab. J is TRBJ1-1 and V is TRBV7-2; TRBD1 agrees at 7 bases. CDR3 sequence: CASRHRGGTEAFF. CDR3 DNA: TGTGCCAGCAGACACAGGGGCGGCACTGAAGCTTTCTTT.